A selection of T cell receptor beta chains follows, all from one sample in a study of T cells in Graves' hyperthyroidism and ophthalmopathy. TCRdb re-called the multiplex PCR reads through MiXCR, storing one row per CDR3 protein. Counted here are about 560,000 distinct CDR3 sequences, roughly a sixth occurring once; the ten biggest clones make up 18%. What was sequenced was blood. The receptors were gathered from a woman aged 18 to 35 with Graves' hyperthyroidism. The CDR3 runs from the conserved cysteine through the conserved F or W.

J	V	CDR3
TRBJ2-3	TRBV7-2	CASSLVIRASTDTQYF
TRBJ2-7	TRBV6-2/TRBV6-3	CASSYSAGHDEQYF
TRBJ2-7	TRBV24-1	CATSATTGDEQYF
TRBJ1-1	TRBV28	CASSGSAKGAGEAFF
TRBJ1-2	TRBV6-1	CASRSPGQGNYGYTF
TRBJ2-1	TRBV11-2	CASSSRGLARTYNEQFF
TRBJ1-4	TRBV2	CASFGLTDSNEKLLF
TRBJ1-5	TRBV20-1	CSARADSFSNQPQHF
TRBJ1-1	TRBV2	CASSGDRGRNTEAFF
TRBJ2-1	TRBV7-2	CASSLEARNNEQFF
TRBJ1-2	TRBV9	CASSVGGRGDYGYTF